The present entry profiles one TCR beta chain with its context. This entry belongs to a study of blood T cell repertoires in COVID-19. V was clipped by 0 bases and J by 2 bases, with 8 bases between them. Germline values: CDR1 SGHTA, CDR2 FQGTGA. The CDR3 has 14 residues. Clones were read by immunoSEQ multiplex PCR, and TCRdb kept only the in-frame ones, dropping some. The data hold fewer than 350,000 clones, with more than 75% observed a single time. V is TRBV7-3 and J is TRBJ2-7; D possibly corresponds to TRBD1 (5 bases). The specimen was PBMCs or T cells enriched from blood (not recorded which). The TCR comes from a woman in her fifties or sixties in a cohort exposed to, infected with or recovered from COVID-19 (not recorded which). CDR3 region: CASSLTQGPYEQYF. In DNA, the CDR3 is TGTGCCAGCAGCTTAACTCAGGGTCCCTACGAGCAGTACTTC. Based on the CDR3 plus reference TRBV7-3 and TRBJ2-7, the full variable domain is GAGVSQTPSNKVTEKGKYVELRCDPISGHTALYWYRQSLGQGPEFLIYFQGTGAADDSGLPNDRFFAVRPEGSVSTLKIQRTERGDSAVYLCASSLTQGPYEQYFGPGTRLTVT.